The clone carrying this T cell receptor beta chain was counted only a few times. Antigen unknown. This beta chain lies outside the target of a library built for alpha chains; its clone size means little. These data are taken from a study of spatial heterogeneity in lung cancer. MiXCR, applied by TCRdb to the 5' RACE reads, yields one record per CDR3 protein. The sample contains a few hundred distinct CDR3 sequences, 20% to 25% of which appear only once. V was pared by 0 bases and J by 10 bases, with 11 bases between. Per germline, CDR1 LGHNT and CDR2 FRNRAP. The CDR3 spans 13 residues. The time point was: sample taken at primary tumor resection. Whole RNA, which was extracted from tumor, nontumor lung tissue or frozen PBMC, was sequenced without any cell sorting. The donors comprised some 78 untreated early-stage non-small cell lung cancer patients. Study findings and constraints: Detection of ubiquitous tumor TCRs in blood was higher at resection than follow-up.

Source: PBMCs, taken at surgery. This TCR derives from a male donor with early-stage non-small cell lung cancer. The V gene is TRBV12-5, the J gene TRBJ2-3; D possibly uses TRBD1 or TRBD2 (6 bases each). CDR3 in amino acids: CASGLVSGAPQYF. CDR3 bases: TGTGCTAGTGGTTTGGTATCGGGGGCTCCGCAGTATTTT.